This T cell receptor beta chain was sequenced for a study of shared T cell receptors in the human thymus. V shed 2 bases and J 1 base; nucleotides not matched to a gene: 4. The CDR3 is 14 residues long. Germline values: CDR1 SQVTM, CDR2 ANQGSEA. Sequenced by immunoSEQ multiplex PCR; TCRdb stores in-frame clones only, minus some. This sample carries roughly 660,000 clones, more than 75% of them seen once, and the ten largest clones take 0.0095% to 0.012%. These data were likewise used in another study, on human thymus T cells. From that second work: Corrective surgery for congenital heart defects was being performed on the healthy Finnish infants who were the donors. Thymic resections from corrective heart surgery supplied the tissue. Seemingly biased V and J gene usage marked thymic and blood repertoires. There were highly overlapping thymic repertoires among unrelated individuals, as related research reported.

The chain recombines TRBV29-1 with TRBJ1-1, with 7 nucleotides matching TRBD1. The sequence was collected from a boy younger than two with a congenital heart defect. The sequencing sample was made of thymocytes. The CDR3 nucleotides are TGCAGCGTTGAACGTAGGGGGCAGAACACTGAAGCTTTCTTT. Residues: CSVERRGQNTEAFF.